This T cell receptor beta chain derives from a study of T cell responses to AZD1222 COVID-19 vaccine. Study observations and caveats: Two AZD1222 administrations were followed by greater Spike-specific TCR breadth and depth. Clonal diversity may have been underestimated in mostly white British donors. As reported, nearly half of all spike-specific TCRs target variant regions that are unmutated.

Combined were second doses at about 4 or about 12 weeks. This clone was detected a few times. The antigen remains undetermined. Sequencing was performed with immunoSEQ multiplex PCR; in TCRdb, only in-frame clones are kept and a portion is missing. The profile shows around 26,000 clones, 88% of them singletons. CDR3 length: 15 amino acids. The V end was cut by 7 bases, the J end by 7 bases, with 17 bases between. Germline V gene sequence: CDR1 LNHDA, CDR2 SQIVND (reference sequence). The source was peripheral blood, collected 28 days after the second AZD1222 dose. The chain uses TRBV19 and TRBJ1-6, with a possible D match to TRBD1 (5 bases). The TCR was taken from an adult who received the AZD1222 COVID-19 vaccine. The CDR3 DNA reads TGTGCCAGTAAGCCCTCACAGGTATCGAATTCACCCCTCCACTTT. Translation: CASKPSQVSNSPLHF.